A selection of T cell receptor beta chains follows, all from one sample in a study of CD8+CD57+ T cells in acquired aplastic anemia. TCRdb independently ran MiXCR on the reads; one entry per CDR3 protein. This sample carries 160,000 or so distinct CDR3 sequences, around 48% of them seen once, and the ten largest clones take under 1.2%. Sequenced: sorted CD4+, CD8+, or CD8+CD57+ T cells (not recorded which) from PBMCs. These receptors all stem from a human donor with aplastic anemia. Each CDR3 is given with its conserved first and last residue. The order of the fields is J gene, clone size, D gene, V gene, CDR3 protein, CDR3 DNA. A D gene is named only where the DNA matches it firmly. Clone size is stated in some rows and not others, as once, few, many or a class when expanded.

j_call: TRBJ2-2; clone_size: -; d_call: -; v_call: TRBV6-2/TRBV6-3; cdr3_aa: CASTLRRQTTNTGELFF; cdr3_nt: TGTGCCAGCACCTTACGTCGACAGACAACGAACACCGGGGAGCTGTTTTTT
j_call: TRBJ2-5; clone_size: -; d_call: TRBD2; v_call: TRBV20-1; cdr3_aa: CSATRSSGRTRETQYF; cdr3_nt: TGCAGTGCTACCCGCTCTAGCGGGAGGACCCGAGAGACCCAGTACTTC
j_call: TRBJ1-6; clone_size: few; d_call: -; v_call: TRBV6-1; cdr3_aa: CAISDAQSPLHF; cdr3_nt: TGTGCCATCAGTGACGCCCAATCACCCCTCCACTTT
j_call: TRBJ1-6; clone_size: -; d_call: -; v_call: TRBV15; cdr3_aa: CATSREAGAWVPLHF; cdr3_nt: TGTGCCACCAGCAGAGAGGCAGGGGCCTGGGTACCCCTCCACTTT
j_call: TRBJ2-7; clone_size: once; d_call: TRBD1; v_call: TRBV7-9; cdr3_aa: CASSKQGGKAEQYF; cdr3_nt: TGTGCCAGCAGCAAACAGGGGGGAAAGGCCGAGCAGTACTTC
j_call: TRBJ1-6; clone_size: few; d_call: -; v_call: TRBV25-1; cdr3_aa: CASRGTTYNSPLHF; cdr3_nt: TGTGCCAGCAGGGGGACTACATACAATTCACCCCTCCACTTT
j_call: TRBJ1-5; clone_size: many; d_call: -; v_call: TRBV6-1; cdr3_aa: CASSEDRVSNQPQHF; cdr3_nt: TGTGCCAGCAGTGAAGACAGGGTGAGCAATCAGCCCCAGCATTTT
j_call: TRBJ2-5; clone_size: -; d_call: TRBD2; v_call: TRBV24-1; cdr3_aa: CATSQGGGETQYF; cdr3_nt: TGTGCCACCAGTCAGGGCGGGGGAGAGACCCAGTACTTC
j_call: TRBJ1-6; clone_size: -; d_call: TRBD1; v_call: TRBV25-1; cdr3_aa: CASSESRTGAGYSPLHF; cdr3_nt: TGTGCCAGCAGTGAATCGAGGACAGGGGCTGGGTATTCACCCCTCCACTTT
j_call: TRBJ2-6; clone_size: -; d_call: TRBD1; v_call: TRBV11-2; cdr3_aa: CASSLQGATGANVLTF; cdr3_nt: TGTGCCAGCAGCTTACAGGGGGCGACTGGGGCCAACGTCCTGACTTTC
j_call: TRBJ2-7; clone_size: -; d_call: TRBD1; v_call: TRBV7-8; cdr3_aa: CASSLGGQGVSYERYF; cdr3_nt: TGTGCTAGCAGCTTAGGGGGACAGGGAGTCTCCTACGAGCGGTACTTC
j_call: TRBJ1-2; clone_size: many; d_call: -; v_call: TRBV19; cdr3_aa: CASSIIPNYGYTF; cdr3_nt: TGTGCCAGTAGTATTATCCCTAACTATGGCTACACCTTC
j_call: TRBJ1-4; clone_size: -; d_call: -; v_call: TRBV4-3; cdr3_aa: CASSQEGVTRTNEKLFF; cdr3_nt: TGCGCCAGCAGCCAAGAGGGGGTAACCCGTACTAATGAAAAACTGTTTTTT
j_call: TRBJ1-2; clone_size: -; d_call: -; v_call: TRBV29-1; cdr3_aa: CSTSTGPYGYTF; cdr3_nt: TGCAGCACCAGTACAGGACCATATGGCTACACCTTC
j_call: TRBJ2-7; clone_size: -; d_call: -; v_call: TRBV6-1; cdr3_aa: CASSVGGAYGEQYF; cdr3_nt: TGTGCCAGCAGTGTAGGAGGGGCCTACGGGGAGCAGTACTTC
j_call: TRBJ2-1; clone_size: -; d_call: -; v_call: TRBV24-1; cdr3_aa: CAAHGGTYNEQFF; cdr3_nt: TGTGCCGCCCACGGGGGAACCTACAATGAGCAGTTCTTC
j_call: TRBJ1-6; clone_size: many; d_call: TRBD1; v_call: TRBV5-1; cdr3_aa: CASSSLDRGANYNSPLHF; cdr3_nt: TGCGCCAGCAGCTCCTTGGACAGGGGGGCCAACTATAATTCACCCCTCCACTTT
j_call: TRBJ2-2; clone_size: -; d_call: TRBD1; v_call: TRBV24-1; cdr3_aa: CATSDDRVTGELFF; cdr3_nt: TGTGCCACCAGTGATGACAGGGTTACCGGGGAGCTGTTTTTT
j_call: TRBJ2-7; clone_size: many; d_call: TRBD2; v_call: TRBV6-1; cdr3_aa: CASTLRGGAYEQYF; cdr3_nt: TGTGCCAGCACCCTCCGCGGGGGGGCCTACGAGCAGTACTTC
j_call: TRBJ1-2; clone_size: many; d_call: -; v_call: TRBV25-1; cdr3_aa: CASSEAGGSLAYTF; cdr3_nt: TGTGCCAGCAGTGAAGCAGGAGGGTCATTGGCCTACACCTTC
j_call: TRBJ2-3; clone_size: many; d_call: -; v_call: TRBV9; cdr3_aa: CASSKAGSTDTQYF; cdr3_nt: TGTGCCAGCAGCAAGGCCGGGAGCACAGATACGCAGTATTTT
j_call: TRBJ2-7; clone_size: once; d_call: -; v_call: TRBV7-2; cdr3_aa: CASSLGGPVEQYF; cdr3_nt: TGTGCCAGCAGCTTAGGGGGGCCGGTCGAGCAGTACTTC
j_call: TRBJ1-6; clone_size: -; d_call: -; v_call: TRBV2; cdr3_aa: CASRDTLSPLHF; cdr3_nt: TGTGCCAGCAGGGACACCCTTTCACCCCTCCACTTT
j_call: TRBJ2-7; clone_size: -; d_call: -; v_call: TRBV19; cdr3_aa: CANRRIYEQYF; cdr3_nt: TGTGCCAACAGAAGGATCTACGAGCAGTACTTC
j_call: TRBJ2-1; clone_size: -; d_call: -; v_call: TRBV27; cdr3_aa: CASSLSIGGGPNEQFF; cdr3_nt: TGTGCCAGCAGTTTATCGATTGGGGGGGGGCCCAATGAGCAGTTCTTC
j_call: TRBJ2-2; clone_size: many; d_call: TRBD1; v_call: TRBV29-1; cdr3_aa: CSATGTGGANTGELFF; cdr3_nt: TGCAGCGCCACCGGGACAGGGGGCGCGAACACCGGGGAGCTGTTTTTT
j_call: TRBJ2-3; clone_size: many; d_call: -; v_call: TRBV2; cdr3_aa: CASSARERTDTQYF; cdr3_nt: TGTGCCAGCAGTGCCCGGGAGAGAACAGATACGCAGTATTTT